The TCR beta chain under discussion was sequenced for a study of shared clonotypes between healthy human individuals. Naive CD8 cells, CD45RO-negative and positively selected for CCR7, excluded terminally differentiated effector memory CD45RA+ cells. Germline-derived CDR1 and CDR2 are SEHNR and FQNEAQ (reference sequence). The CDR3 runs to 12 residues. V was shortened by 6 bases and J by 5 bases, with 10 bases between the two germline ends. Repertoires were generated with immunoSEQ multiplex PCR, while TCRdb's copy carries only in-frame clones and drops some. The data show hundreds of thousands of clones, 90% to 97% seen once.

The sequence was collected from a woman in her 30s in good health. The rearrangement links TRBV7-9 to TRBJ1-1; TRBD1 might be the D (5 bases). Sequencing was carried out using naive CD8+ T cells sorted from blood. The CDR3 sequence: CASRIDSTEAFF. As DNA, the CDR3 is TGTGCCAGCAGGATTGACAGTACTGAAGCTTTCTTT. The full variable domain, with the rest looked up from reference TRBV7-9 and TRBJ1-1, is DTGVSQNPRHKITKRGQNVTFRCDPISEHNRLYWYRQTLGQGPEFLTYFQNEAQLEKSRLLSDRFSAERPKGSFSTLEIQRTEQGDSAMYLCASRIDSTEAFFGQGTRLTVV.